This TCR beta chain was obtained from a study of memory CD4+ T cells and cytomegalovirus serostatus. At the level of the study: Healthy Belgian adult donors included about nine CMV-positive and some 24 CMV-negative people. Notes on the study in general: Of approximately 150 reported CMV TCRbeta sequences, under 70 were found in memory CD4+ repertoires.

Single viable CD3+CD4+CD8-CD45RO+ cells were sorted as the memory CD4+ T cells. CD4+ T cells were isolated by positive magnetic selection. Details on this clone: Its cognate antigen is unknown.

Repertoires were generated with immunoSEQ multiplex PCR, while TCRdb's copy carries only in-frame clones and drops some. Here the sample spans 80,000 to 100,000 clones, over 70% being singletons. The TCR comes from an adult in good health and CMV-seropositive. The sequenced sample consisted of memory CD4+ T cells from blood.

The CDR3 protein is CASSDMFSEAFF. The DNA of the CDR3 is TGTGCCAGCAGCGACATGTTCTCTGAAGCTTTCTTT. The chain is built from TRBV2 and TRBJ1-1; no firm D call. The CDR3 length is 12 residues. Germline CDR1 SNHLY, CDR2 FYNNEI. V was shortened by 6 bases and J by 6 bases, with 11 bases between the two germline ends.